A selection of T cell receptor beta chains follows, all from one sample in a study of blood T cell repertoires in COVID-19. Generated by immunoSEQ multiplex PCR, the TCRdb table keeps only in-frame clones and is missing some. The sample contains approximately 280,000 clones, approximately 84% of which appear only once. Sequenced: peripheral blood. All receptors derive from a human donor with COVID-19, enrolled during active disease. The donor label of this sample is uncertain. CDR3s include the opening cysteine and the closing phenylalanine or tryptophan. The D gene is left open where the match is weak. Clone size is not always given. Where it is, it says once, few, many or a class for expanded clones.

clone size: few; V gene: TRBV9; D gene: .; J gene: TRBJ2-7; CDR3 DNA: TGTGCCAGCAGCGTAAGCCCCACCGAAGGGAGGGAGCAGTACTTC; CDR3 protein: CASSVSPTEGREQYF
clone size: .; V gene: TRBV18; D gene: TRBD1; J gene: TRBJ1-2; CDR3 DNA: TGTGCCAGCTCACGTGACACAGGGGGCTATGGCTACACCTTC; CDR3 protein: CASSRDTGGYGYTF
clone size: few; V gene: TRBV12-3/TRBV12-4; D gene: .; J gene: TRBJ1-1; CDR3 DNA: TGTGCCAGCAGACACGGGGAGAACACTGAAGCTTTCTTT; CDR3 protein: CASRHGENTEAFF
clone size: .; V gene: TRBV2; D gene: TRBD2; J gene: TRBJ2-2; CDR3 DNA: TGTGCCAGCAGTCCGGGACTAGCCGCCGGGGAGCTGTTTTTT; CDR3 protein: CASSPGLAAGELFF
clone size: .; V gene: TRBV7-2; D gene: TRBD2; J gene: TRBJ2-7; CDR3 DNA: TGTGCCAGCAGCTCCGCTAGCGGGAGGACCTACGAGCAGTACTTC; CDR3 protein: CASSSASGRTYEQYF
clone size: .; V gene: TRBV10-3; D gene: TRBD1; J gene: TRBJ2-1; CDR3 DNA: TGTGCCATCAGCGAATCCGGGACAGGGGGCTGGGATGAGCAGTTCTTC; CDR3 protein: CAISESGTGGWDEQFF
clone size: .; V gene: TRBV7-2; D gene: .; J gene: TRBJ2-7; CDR3 DNA: TGTGCCAGCAGCCCCGACAGGTTCTCCTACGAGCAGTACTTC; CDR3 protein: CASSPDRFSYEQYF
clone size: .; V gene: TRBV29-1; D gene: TRBD1; J gene: TRBJ1-2; CDR3 DNA: TGCAGCGTCGGCAAGACAGGGGACTATGGCTACACCTTC; CDR3 protein: CSVGKTGDYGYTF
clone size: .; V gene: TRBV28; D gene: TRBD1; J gene: TRBJ1-5; CDR3 DNA: TGTGCCAGCAGTAAGCCAGGGGGCCATCAGCCCCAGCATTTT; CDR3 protein: CASSKPGGHQPQHF
clone size: few; V gene: TRBV20-1; D gene: TRBD1; J gene: TRBJ2-7; CDR3 DNA: TGCAGCGGACAGGGGAGCTACGAGCAGTACTTC; CDR3 protein: CSGQGSYEQYF
clone size: .; V gene: TRBV5-1; D gene: .; J gene: TRBJ2-2; CDR3 DNA: TGCGCCAGCAGCTTGGCTACCCCGGACACCGGGGAGCTGTTTTTT; CDR3 protein: CASSLATPDTGELFF
clone size: .; V gene: TRBV3-1/TRBV3-2; D gene: TRBD1; J gene: TRBJ2-2; CDR3 DNA: TGTGCCAGCAGCCCGTTCGTACTGAGGACAGGGGACACCGGGGAGCTGTTTTTT; CDR3 protein: CASSPFVLRTGDTGELFF
clone size: .; V gene: TRBV3-1/TRBV3-2; D gene: .; J gene: TRBJ1-2; CDR3 DNA: TGTGCCAGCAGCCAAGATTTGACAGCACAGAACTATGGCTACACCTTC; CDR3 protein: CASSQDLTAQNYGYTF
clone size: .; V gene: TRBV7-3; D gene: TRBD2; J gene: TRBJ2-1; CDR3 DNA: TGTGCCAGCAGCTACCCGGGACTAGCGGCGCGTAACCCCCAATCCTACAATGAGCAGTTCTTC; CDR3 protein: CASSYPGLAARNPQSYNEQFF
clone size: .; V gene: TRBV19; D gene: .; J gene: TRBJ2-1; CDR3 DNA: TGTGCCAGTAGCGGACTCAATGAGCAGTTCTTC; CDR3 protein: CASSGLNEQFF
clone size: .; V gene: TRBV6-2/TRBV6-3; D gene: .; J gene: TRBJ2-7; CDR3 DNA: TGTGCCAGCAGTCCCACCGGTAACTACGAGCAGTACTTC; CDR3 protein: CASSPTGNYEQYF
clone size: .; V gene: TRBV6-5; D gene: TRBD1; J gene: TRBJ1-2; CDR3 DNA: TGTGCCAGCAGTTCAAGGACAGGGCTATGGTCTGGCTACACCTTC; CDR3 protein: CASSSRTGLWSGYTF
clone size: .; V gene: TRBV15; D gene: .; J gene: TRBJ1-2; CDR3 DNA: TGTGCCACCAGCAGAGCTTCCCAAGTACAGGGCCATGGCTACACCTTC; CDR3 protein: CATSRASQVQGHGYTF
clone size: .; V gene: TRBV5-1; D gene: TRBD1; J gene: TRBJ1-5; CDR3 DNA: TGCGCCAGCAGCGTTACCGGGACAGGGAATCAGCCCCAGCATTTT; CDR3 protein: CASSVTGTGNQPQHF
clone size: .; V gene: TRBV2; D gene: .; J gene: TRBJ1-6; CDR3 DNA: TGTGCCAGCAAAAGGCAGGGAGGATCACCCCTCCACTTT; CDR3 protein: CASKRQGGSPLHF
clone size: .; V gene: TRBV3-1/TRBV3-2; D gene: TRBD1; J gene: TRBJ1-1; CDR3 DNA: TGTGCCAGCAGCCAAGGGGACAGTTACACTGAAGCTTTCTTT; CDR3 protein: CASSQGDSYTEAFF
clone size: .; V gene: TRBV6-4; D gene: TRBD1; J gene: TRBJ1-1; CDR3 DNA: TGTGCCAGCAGCCCGGACAGGGGCGGGGAAGCTTTCTTT; CDR3 protein: CASSPDRGGEAFF
clone size: .; V gene: TRBV3-1/TRBV3-2; D gene: TRBD2; J gene: TRBJ2-6; CDR3 DNA: TGTGCCAGCAGCCAATATCTGGTTCGGGGGGTGATGCCTGGGGCCAACGTCCTGACTTTC; CDR3 protein: CASSQYLVRGVMPGANVLTF
clone size: .; V gene: TRBV21-1; D gene: .; J gene: TRBJ1-5; CDR3 DNA: TGTGCCAGCAGCAAAGCGGTGAAGGGGCGCGGGGGTAATCAGCCCCAGCATTTT; CDR3 protein: CASSKAVKGRGGNQPQHF
clone size: few; V gene: TRBV27; D gene: TRBD1; J gene: TRBJ1-6; CDR3 DNA: TGTGCCAGCAGTTTAAACCCAGGGGGCTGGGATTCACCCCTCCACTTT; CDR3 protein: CASSLNPGGWDSPLHF
clone size: .; V gene: TRBV19; D gene: .; J gene: TRBJ2-1; CDR3 DNA: TGTGCCAGTAGTATCCGGCCGACTAGTCCTAGGAGCTCCTACAATGAGCAGTTCTTC; CDR3 protein: CASSIRPTSPRSSYNEQFF
clone size: once; V gene: TRBV18; D gene: .; J gene: TRBJ2-5; CDR3 DNA: TGTGCCAGCTCACCCCGTGACGGGAGCCAAGAGACCCAGTACTTC; CDR3 protein: CASSPRDGSQETQYF
clone size: few; V gene: TRBV24-1; D gene: TRBD2; J gene: TRBJ2-3; CDR3 DNA: TGTGCCACCAGTGATGAGGGAGGGGAGGGCACAGATACGCAGTATTTT; CDR3 protein: CATSDEGGEGTDTQYF
clone size: .; V gene: TRBV28; D gene: .; J gene: TRBJ2-3; CDR3 DNA: TGTGCCAGCAGTTTATTTCAGGGATATACGCAGTATTTT; CDR3 protein: CASSLFQGYTQYF
clone size: .; V gene: TRBV5-5; D gene: TRBD2; J gene: TRBJ2-2; CDR3 DNA: TGTGCCAGCAGCCCCAGAGGCGGGAGGACACCCACCGGGGAGCTGTTTTTT; CDR3 protein: CASSPRGGRTPTGELFF
clone size: .; V gene: TRBV20-1; D gene: TRBD2; J gene: TRBJ2-1; CDR3 DNA: TGCAGTGCTAGTTCGCTAGCGGGCCACAATGAGCAGTTCTTC; CDR3 protein: CSASSLAGHNEQFF
clone size: .; V gene: TRBV19; D gene: TRBD1; J gene: TRBJ1-2; CDR3 DNA: TGTGCCAGTAGTATTACGTCGGACAGGAATAACTATGGCTACACCTTC; CDR3 protein: CASSITSDRNNYGYTF
clone size: .; V gene: TRBV19; D gene: .; J gene: TRBJ1-1; CDR3 DNA: TGTGCCAGTAGTCGGCGGGGATTCATGAACACTGAAGCTTTCTTT; CDR3 protein: CASSRRGFMNTEAFF
clone size: .; V gene: TRBV6-5; D gene: .; J gene: TRBJ1-5; CDR3 DNA: TGTGCCAGCACCCCCAGGGATCAGCCCCAGCATTTT; CDR3 protein: CASTPRDQPQHF
clone size: .; V gene: TRBV7-3; D gene: TRBD1; J gene: TRBJ2-2; CDR3 DNA: TGTGCCAGCAGCCCGACAGGGGTGAGCACCGGGGAGCTGTTTTTT; CDR3 protein: CASSPTGVSTGELFF
clone size: .; V gene: TRBV19; D gene: TRBD2; J gene: TRBJ2-3; CDR3 DNA: TGTGCCAGTACTAGCGGGAGGGCCGGGGGGCCAGATACGCAGTATTTT; CDR3 protein: CASTSGRAGGPDTQYF
clone size: .; V gene: TRBV29-1; D gene: TRBD1; J gene: TRBJ2-1; CDR3 DNA: TGCAGCGCTCGCCGGGACAGGGGGAATGAGCAGTTCTTC; CDR3 protein: CSARRDRGNEQFF
clone size: .; V gene: TRBV27; D gene: TRBD1; J gene: TRBJ1-2; CDR3 DNA: TGTGCCAGCCACACAGGGGGGTATGGCTACACCTTC; CDR3 protein: CASHTGGYGYTF
clone size: .; V gene: TRBV11-2; D gene: .; J gene: TRBJ2-1; CDR3 DNA: TGTGCCAGCAGCTTAGCGGGAGCCATCAATGAGCAGTTCTTC; CDR3 protein: CASSLAGAINEQFF
clone size: .; V gene: TRBV28; D gene: .; J gene: TRBJ1-1; CDR3 DNA: TGTGCCAGCAGCCTACCCAAAGGGGCAGGGGATGAAGCTTTCTTT; CDR3 protein: CASSLPKGAGDEAFF
clone size: .; V gene: TRBV28; D gene: TRBD2; J gene: TRBJ2-2; CDR3 DNA: TGTGCCAGCAGTTTAAGCCTCCCCCGTACTAGCGGGAGGTATCGCACCGGGGAGCTGTTTTTT; CDR3 protein: CASSLSLPRTSGRYRTGELFF
clone size: .; V gene: TRBV7-2; D gene: .; J gene: TRBJ1-2; CDR3 DNA: TGTGCCAGCAGCTTAGTTGGGCAGCCCTATGGCTACACCTTC; CDR3 protein: CASSLVGQPYGYTF
clone size: .; V gene: TRBV19; D gene: .; J gene: TRBJ1-1; CDR3 DNA: TGTGCCAGTAGTATAGAAAGGACAGAGAACACTGAAGCTTTCTTT; CDR3 protein: CASSIERTENTEAFF
clone size: .; V gene: TRBV7-2; D gene: TRBD2; J gene: TRBJ2-1; CDR3 DNA: TGTGCCAGCAGGGTAGCGGGAGGGCACGATGAGCAGTTCTTC; CDR3 protein: CASRVAGGHDEQFF
clone size: .; V gene: TRBV29-1; D gene: .; J gene: TRBJ1-1; CDR3 DNA: TGCAGTGGATTCCTCCTGACACCGAACACTGAAGCTTTCTTT; CDR3 protein: CSGFLLTPNTEAFF